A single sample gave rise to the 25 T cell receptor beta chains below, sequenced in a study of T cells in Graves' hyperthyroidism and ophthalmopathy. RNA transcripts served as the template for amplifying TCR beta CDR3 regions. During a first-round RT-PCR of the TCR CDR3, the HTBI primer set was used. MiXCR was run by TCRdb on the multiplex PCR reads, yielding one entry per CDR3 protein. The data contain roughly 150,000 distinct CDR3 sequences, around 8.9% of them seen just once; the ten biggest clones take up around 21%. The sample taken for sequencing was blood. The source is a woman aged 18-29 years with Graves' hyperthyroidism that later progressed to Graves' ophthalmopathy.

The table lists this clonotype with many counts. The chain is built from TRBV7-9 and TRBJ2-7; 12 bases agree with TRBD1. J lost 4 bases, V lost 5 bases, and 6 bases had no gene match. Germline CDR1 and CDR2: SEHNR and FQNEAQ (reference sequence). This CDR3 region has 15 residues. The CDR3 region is CASSEGQGAAYEQYF. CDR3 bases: TGTGCCAGCAGCGAGGGACAGGGGGCAGCTTACGAGCAGTACTTC.

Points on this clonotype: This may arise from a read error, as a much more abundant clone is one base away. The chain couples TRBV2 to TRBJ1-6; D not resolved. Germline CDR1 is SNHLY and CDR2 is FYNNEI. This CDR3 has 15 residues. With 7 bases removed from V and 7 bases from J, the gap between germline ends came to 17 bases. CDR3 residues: CASTAERGMNSPLHF. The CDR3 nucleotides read TGTGCCAGCACTGCTGAGCGAGGGATGAATTCACCCCTCCACTTT. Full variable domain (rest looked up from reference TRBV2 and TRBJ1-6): EPEVTQTPSHQVTQMGQEVILRCVPISNHLYFYWYRQILGQKVEFLVSFYNNEISEKSEIFDDQFSVERPDGSNFTLKIRSTKLEDSAMYFCASTAERGMNSPLHFGNGTRLTVT.

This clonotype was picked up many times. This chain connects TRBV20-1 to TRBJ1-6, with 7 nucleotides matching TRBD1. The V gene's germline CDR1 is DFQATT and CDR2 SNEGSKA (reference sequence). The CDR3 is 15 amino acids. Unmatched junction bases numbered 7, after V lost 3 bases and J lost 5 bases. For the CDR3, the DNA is TGCAGTGCTAGCAGGACAGGCGCTAATAATTCACCCCTCCACTTT. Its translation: CSASRTGANNSPLHF.

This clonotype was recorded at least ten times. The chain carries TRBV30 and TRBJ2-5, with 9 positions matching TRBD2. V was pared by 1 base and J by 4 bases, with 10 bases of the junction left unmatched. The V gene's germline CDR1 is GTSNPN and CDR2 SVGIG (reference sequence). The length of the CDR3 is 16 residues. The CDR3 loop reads CAWSAHSAGGSETQYF. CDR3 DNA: TGTGCCTGGAGTGCCCATTCAGCGGGAGGATCAGAGACCCAGTACTTC.

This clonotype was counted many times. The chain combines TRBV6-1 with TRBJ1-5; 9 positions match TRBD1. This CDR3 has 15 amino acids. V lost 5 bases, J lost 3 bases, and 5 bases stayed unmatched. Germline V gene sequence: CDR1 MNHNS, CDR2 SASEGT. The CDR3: CASSSGQGFNQPQHF. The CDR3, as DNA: TGTGCCAGCAGTTCGGGACAGGGTTTCAATCAGCCCCAGCATTTT.

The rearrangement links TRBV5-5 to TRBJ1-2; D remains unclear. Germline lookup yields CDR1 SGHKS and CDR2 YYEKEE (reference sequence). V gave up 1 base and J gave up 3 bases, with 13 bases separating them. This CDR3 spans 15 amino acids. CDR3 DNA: TGTGCCAGCAGCTTGTCGGAGGGTGAGGACTATGGCTACACCTTC. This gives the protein CASSLSEGEDYGYTF.

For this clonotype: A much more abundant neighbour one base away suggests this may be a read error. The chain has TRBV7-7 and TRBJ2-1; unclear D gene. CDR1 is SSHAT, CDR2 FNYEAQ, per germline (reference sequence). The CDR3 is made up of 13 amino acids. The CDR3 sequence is CASSLAGANERFF. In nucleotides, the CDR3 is TGTGCCAGCAGCTTAGCCGGCGCCAATGAGCGGTTCTTC.

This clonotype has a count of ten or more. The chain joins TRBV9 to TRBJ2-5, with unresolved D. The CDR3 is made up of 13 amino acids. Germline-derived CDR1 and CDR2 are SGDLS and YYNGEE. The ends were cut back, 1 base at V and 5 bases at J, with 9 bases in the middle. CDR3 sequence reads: CASSVSPGETQYF. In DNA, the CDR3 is TGTGCCAGCAGCGTAAGTCCCGGGGAGACCCAGTACTTC.

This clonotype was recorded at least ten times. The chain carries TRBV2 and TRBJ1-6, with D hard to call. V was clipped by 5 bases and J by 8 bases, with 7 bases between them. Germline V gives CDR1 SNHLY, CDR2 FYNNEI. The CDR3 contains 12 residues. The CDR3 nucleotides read TGTGCCAGCAGTCAAGATTATTCACCCCTCCACTTT. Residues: CASSQDYSPLHF.

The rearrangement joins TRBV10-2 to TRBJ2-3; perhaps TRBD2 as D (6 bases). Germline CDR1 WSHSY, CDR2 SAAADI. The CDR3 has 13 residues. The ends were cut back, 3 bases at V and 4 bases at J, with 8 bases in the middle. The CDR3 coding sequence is TGCGCCAGCAGTGACTCGGGAGCAGATACGCAGTATTTT. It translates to CASSDSGADTQYF.

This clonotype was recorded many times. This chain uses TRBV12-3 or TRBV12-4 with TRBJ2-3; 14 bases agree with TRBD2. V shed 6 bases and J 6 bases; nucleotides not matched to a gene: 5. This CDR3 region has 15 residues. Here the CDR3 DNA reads TGTGCCAGCAGGAGACTAGCGGGGGGGCGGGATACGCAGTATTTT. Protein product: CASRRLAGGRDTQYF.

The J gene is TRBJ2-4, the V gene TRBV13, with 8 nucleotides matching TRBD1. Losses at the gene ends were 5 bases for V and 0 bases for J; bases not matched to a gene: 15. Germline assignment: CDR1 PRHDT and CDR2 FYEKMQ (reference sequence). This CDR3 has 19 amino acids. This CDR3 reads CASSHSDRVDSLAKNIQYF. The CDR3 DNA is TGTGCCAGCAGCCATTCGGACAGGGTTGATTCTCTAGCCAAAAACATTCAGTACTTC.

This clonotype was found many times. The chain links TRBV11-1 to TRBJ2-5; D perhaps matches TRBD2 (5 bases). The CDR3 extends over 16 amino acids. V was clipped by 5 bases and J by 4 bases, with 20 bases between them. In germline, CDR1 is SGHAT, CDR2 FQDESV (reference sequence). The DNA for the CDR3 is TGTGCCAGCAGCCTCTCACGAGGGATTGGATCAGAGACCCAGTACTTC. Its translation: CASSLSRGIGSETQYF.

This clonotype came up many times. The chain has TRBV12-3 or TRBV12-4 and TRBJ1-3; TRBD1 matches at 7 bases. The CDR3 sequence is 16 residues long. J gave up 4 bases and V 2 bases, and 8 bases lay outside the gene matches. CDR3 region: CASSLWALGQGNTIYF. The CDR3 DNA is TGTGCCAGCAGTTTATGGGCTCTGGGACAGGGAAACACCATATATTTT.

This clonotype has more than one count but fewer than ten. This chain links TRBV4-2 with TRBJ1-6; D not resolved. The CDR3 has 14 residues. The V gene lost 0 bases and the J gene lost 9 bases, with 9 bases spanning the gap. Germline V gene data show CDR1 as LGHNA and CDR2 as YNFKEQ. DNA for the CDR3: TGTGCCAGCAGCCAAGATGGGCGCGGTTCACCCCTCCACTTT. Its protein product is CASSQDGRGSPLHF.

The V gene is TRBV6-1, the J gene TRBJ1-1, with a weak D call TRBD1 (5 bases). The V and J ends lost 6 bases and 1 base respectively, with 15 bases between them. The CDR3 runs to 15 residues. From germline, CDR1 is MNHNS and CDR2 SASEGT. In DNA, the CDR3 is TGTGCCAGCAGCCGGGGGGGGGGGGGGAACACTGAAGCTTTCTTT. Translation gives CASSRGGGGNTEAFF.

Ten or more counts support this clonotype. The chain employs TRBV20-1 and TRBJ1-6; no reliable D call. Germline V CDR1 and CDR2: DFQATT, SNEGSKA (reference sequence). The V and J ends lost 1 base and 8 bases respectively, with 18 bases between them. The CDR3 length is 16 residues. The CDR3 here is CSARVEEGVIDSPLHF. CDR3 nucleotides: TGCAGTGCTAGAGTTGAGGAGGGAGTAATCGATTCACCCCTCCACTTT.

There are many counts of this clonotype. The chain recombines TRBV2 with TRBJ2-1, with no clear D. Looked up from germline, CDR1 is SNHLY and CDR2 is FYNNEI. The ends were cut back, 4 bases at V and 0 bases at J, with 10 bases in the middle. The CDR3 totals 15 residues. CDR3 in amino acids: CASSGLSFSYNEQFF. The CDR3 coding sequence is TGTGCCAGCAGTGGTTTGAGTTTCTCCTACAATGAGCAGTTCTTC.

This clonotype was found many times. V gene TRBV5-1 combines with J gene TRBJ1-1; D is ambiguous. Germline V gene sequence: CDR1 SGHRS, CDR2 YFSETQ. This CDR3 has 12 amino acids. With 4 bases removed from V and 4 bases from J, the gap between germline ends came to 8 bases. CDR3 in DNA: TGCGCCAGCAGCCCGCCGGGCACTGAAGCTTTCTTT. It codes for CASSPPGTEAFF. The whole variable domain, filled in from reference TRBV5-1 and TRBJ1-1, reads KAGVTQTPRYLIKTRGQQVTLSCSPISGHRSVSWYQQTPGQGLQFLFEYFSETQRNKGNFPGRFSGRQFSNSRSEMNVSTLELGDSALYLCASSPPGTEAFFGQGTRLTVV.

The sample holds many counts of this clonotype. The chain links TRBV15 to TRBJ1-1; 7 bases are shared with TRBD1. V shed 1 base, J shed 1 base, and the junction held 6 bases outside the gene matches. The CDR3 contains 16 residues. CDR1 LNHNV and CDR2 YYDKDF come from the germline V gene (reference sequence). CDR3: CATSRVGGGPNTEAFF. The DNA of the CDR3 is TGTGCCACCAGCAGAGTTGGAGGGGGCCCGAACACTGAAGCTTTCTTT. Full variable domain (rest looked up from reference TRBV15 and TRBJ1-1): DAMVIQNPRYQVTQFGKPVTLSCSQTLNHNVMYWYQQKSSQAPKLLFHYYDKDFNNEADTPDNFQSRRPNTSFCFLDIRSPGLGDTAMYLCATSRVGGGPNTEAFFGQGTRLTVV.

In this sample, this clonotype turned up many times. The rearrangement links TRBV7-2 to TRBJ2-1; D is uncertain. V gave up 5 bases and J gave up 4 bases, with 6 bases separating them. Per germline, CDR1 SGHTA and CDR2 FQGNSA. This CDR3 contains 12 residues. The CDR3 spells CASSTRYNEQFF. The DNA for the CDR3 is TGTGCCAGCAGCACGCGATACAATGAGCAGTTCTTC.

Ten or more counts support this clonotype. CDR3 region: CASSPGQGNYNEQFF. Here the CDR3 DNA reads TGTGCCAGCAGCCCCGGACAGGGGAACTACAATGAGCAGTTCTTC. The V gene is TRBV27, the J gene TRBJ2-1, with 9 bases fitting TRBD1. Germline V gene data show CDR1 as MNHEY and CDR2 as SMNVEV (reference sequence). J lost 3 bases, V lost 6 bases, and 6 bases had no gene match. This CDR3 spans 15 amino acids.

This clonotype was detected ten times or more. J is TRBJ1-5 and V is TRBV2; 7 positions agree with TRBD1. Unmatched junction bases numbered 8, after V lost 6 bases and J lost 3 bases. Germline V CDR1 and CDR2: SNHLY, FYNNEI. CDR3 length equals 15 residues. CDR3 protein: CASSDRVGNNQPQHF. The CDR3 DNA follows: TGTGCCAGCAGCGACAGGGTGGGAAACAATCAGCCCCAGCATTTT.

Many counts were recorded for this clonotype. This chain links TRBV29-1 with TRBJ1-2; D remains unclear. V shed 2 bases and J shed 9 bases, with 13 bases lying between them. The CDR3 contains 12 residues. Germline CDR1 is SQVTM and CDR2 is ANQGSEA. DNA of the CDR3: TGCAGCGTTGAATATAGGGAAGGGAGCTACACCTTC. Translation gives CSVEYREGSYTF.

The CDR3 loop is CATSVGQETQYF. In DNA, the CDR3 is TGTGCCACCAGTGTGGGCCAAGAGACCCAGTACTTC. The rearrangement links TRBV24-1 to TRBJ2-5, with D uncertain. V lost 5 bases and J 1 base, leaving 4 bases between the germline ends. Germline lookup yields CDR1 KGHDR and CDR2 SFDVKD. The length of the CDR3 is 12 residues.